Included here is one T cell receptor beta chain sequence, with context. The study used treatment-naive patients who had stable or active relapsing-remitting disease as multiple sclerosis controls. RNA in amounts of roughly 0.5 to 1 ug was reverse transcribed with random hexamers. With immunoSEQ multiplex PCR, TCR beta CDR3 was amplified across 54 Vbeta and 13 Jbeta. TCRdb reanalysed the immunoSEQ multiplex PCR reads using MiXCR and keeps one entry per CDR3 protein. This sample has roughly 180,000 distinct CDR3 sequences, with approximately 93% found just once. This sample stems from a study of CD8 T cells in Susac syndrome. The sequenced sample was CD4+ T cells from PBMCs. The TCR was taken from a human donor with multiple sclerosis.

In nucleotides, the CDR3 is TGTGCCATCAGTGAGTCGTTCAGCTATGGCTACACCTTC. Encoded protein: CAISESFSYGYTF. The rearrangement links TRBV10-3 to TRBJ1-2, with unresolved D. V was trimmed by 0 bases and J by 4 bases, leaving 6 bases between them. CDR3 size: 13 residues. The germline CDR1 and CDR2 sequences are ENHRY and SYGVKD.